One sample yielded the 25 T cell receptor beta chains listed below, sequenced in a study of patients and donors after allogeneic stem cell transplantation. TCRdb passed the RT-PCR reads through MiXCR, listing each CDR3 protein once. The table lists almost 20,000 distinct CDR3 sequences, 4.5% to 6% of them singletons. Specimen: blood, either unsorted or a sorted T cell fraction (not recorded which). The receptors derive from a human donor who was either an allogeneic HSCT recipient or a stem cell or donor lymphocyte infusion donor (not recorded which). It is not recorded whose cells these are; they may come from a transplant donor.

At least ten counts were recorded for this clonotype. V is TRBV11-2 and J is TRBJ2-5; 7 bases fit TRBD1. The V gene end was trimmed by 0 bases and the J gene end by 5 bases; junction bases not matched to a gene: 6. Germline values: CDR1 SGHAT, CDR2 FQNNGV. CDR3 length: 15 residues. The CDR3 loop is CASSLEGGGSETQYF. The DNA for the CDR3 is TGTGCCAGCAGCTTAGAAGGGGGCGGGTCTGAGACCCAGTACTTC.

This clonotype was detected many times. The V call is TRBV27, the J call TRBJ2-3, with 9 bases fitting TRBD2. CDR1 MNHEY and CDR2 SMNVEV come from the germline V gene (reference sequence). The J segment lost 1 base and the V segment lost 8 bases, leaving 13 bases of the junction unmatched. CDR3 size: 17 residues. The CDR3 spells CASRLAGFLRGTDTQYF. In nucleotides, the CDR3 is TGTGCCAGCCGGCTAGCGGGATTTCTAAGGGGCACAGATACGCAGTATTTT.

The rearrangement uses TRBV6-4 and TRBJ2-5; 14 bases map to TRBD2. J gave up 5 bases and V 7 bases, and 15 bases lay outside the gene matches. This CDR3 comprises 18 residues. Germline CDR1 and CDR2: MRHNA and SNTAGT. The CDR3 sequence is CASNGTSGRLGVEETQYF. DNA for the CDR3: TGTGCCAGCAACGGGACTAGCGGGAGATTAGGGGTAGAGGAGACCCAGTACTTC.

CDR3 coding DNA: TGCAGTGCACCGGGACAGGGAGCGGATTCACCCCTCCACTTT. Translation: CSAPGQGADSPLHF. This chain connects TRBV20-1 to TRBJ1-6, with TRBD1 matching 9 bases. V shed 6 bases, J shed 8 bases, and the junction held 8 bases outside the gene matches. The CDR3 has 14 amino acids. Per germline, CDR1 DFQATT and CDR2 SNEGSKA (reference sequence).

This clonotype showed up many times. This chain links TRBV6-1 with TRBJ2-1, with 11 bases aligning to TRBD2. This CDR3 has 15 amino acids. V was clipped by 6 bases and J by 6 bases; unmatched bases: 7. Germline CDR1 MNHNS, CDR2 SASEGT. CDR3 bases: TGTGCCAGCAGGGAAACTAGCGGGAGTACCAATGAGCAGTTCTTC. This encodes CASRETSGSTNEQFF.

This clonotype was seen repeatedly, ten times or more. This chain connects TRBV2 to TRBJ2-7; no clear D. The CDR3 has 14 amino acids. V was trimmed by 10 bases and J by 0 bases, leaving 16 bases between them. Looked up from germline, CDR1 is SNHLY and CDR2 is FYNNEI. CDR3: CATQWQPTSYEQYF. CDR3 bases: TGTGCCACCCAATGGCAGCCGACCTCCTACGAGCAGTACTTC.

Ten or more counts support this clonotype. The rearrangement joins TRBV7-8 to TRBJ2-7; tentatively, D is TRBD2 (6 bases). The V gene lost 3 bases and the J gene lost 3 bases, with 18 bases spanning the gap. Germline CDR1 is SGHVS and CDR2 is FQNEAQ. The length of the CDR3 is 16 residues. This CDR3 is CASSFSAGRRLYEQYF. The CDR3 DNA reads as TGTGCCAGCAGCTTTTCAGCCGGGAGAAGACTCTACGAGCAGTACTTC.

This clonotype was observed at least ten times. The gene calls are TRBV3-1 and TRBJ1-6; 10 nucleotides agree with TRBD1. The CDR3 is 15 amino acids. CDR1 and CDR2 from the germline V gene are LGHDT and YNNKEL (reference sequence). The V segment lost 5 bases and the J segment 7 bases; nucleotides outside the gene matches: 5. Written as DNA, the CDR3 is TGTGCCAGCAGCGACAGGGGGCTCAGGAATTCACCCCTCCACTTT. Its translation is CASSDRGLRNSPLHF. Complete variable domain (other parts from reference TRBV3-1 and TRBJ1-6): DTAVSQTPKYLVTQMGNDKSIKCEQNLGHDTMYWYKQDSKKFLKIMFSYNNKELIINETVPNRFSPKSPDKAHLNLHINSLELGDSAVYFCASSDRGLRNSPLHFGNGTRLTVT.

At least ten counts were recorded for this clonotype. The chain is built from TRBV20-1 and TRBJ1-2, with D possibly TRBD1 on 5 matching bases. The CDR3 is made up of 11 amino acids. V was clipped by 3 bases and J by 5 bases, with 7 bases between them. CDR1 is DFQATT, CDR2 SNEGSKA, per germline (reference sequence). The CDR3 DNA reads as TGCAGTGCTAGGGGGACTTATGGCTACACCTTC. This encodes CSARGTYGYTF.

This clonotype was detected many times. V and J are TRBV15 and TRBJ1-1; TRBD1 matches at 7 bases. Trimming took 6 bases from V and 1 from J; bases not matched to a gene: 8. The CDR3 has 15 amino acids. In germline, CDR1 is LNHNV, CDR2 YYDKDF (reference sequence). In nucleotides, the CDR3 is TGTGCCACCAGTAACAACAGGGGTAGGAACACTGAAGCTTTCTTT. The encoded protein is CATSNNRGRNTEAFF. The variable domain in full, completed from reference TRBV15 and TRBJ1-1, reads DAMVIQNPRYQVTQFGKPVTLSCSQTLNHNVMYWYQQKSSQAPKLLFHYYDKDFNNEADTPDNFQSRRPNTSFCFLDIRSPGLGDTAMYLCATSNNRGRNTEAFFGQGTRLTVV.

This clonotype has a count of ten or more. The rearrangement uses TRBV2 and TRBJ2-4; possibly TRBD1 for D (6 bases). Trimming removed 10 bases from V and 2 bases from J, with 12 bases in between. The germline V gene encodes CDR1 SNHLY and CDR2 FYNNEI. The length of the CDR3 is 13 residues. In DNA form, the CDR3 reads TGTGCCACCAACAGGGAGACCAAAAACATTCAGTACTTC. It codes for CATNRETKNIQYF.

Ten or more counts support this clonotype. This rearrangement joins TRBV12-5 to TRBJ1-1; possibly TRBD1 for D (5 bases). This CDR3 spans 13 amino acids. Deletions cut 6 bases from V and 3 bases from J, with 11 bases between. Germline V gives CDR1 LGHNT, CDR2 FRNRAP. CDR3 sequence (DNA): TGTGCTAGTGGCCGGGACGGATACACTGAAGCTTTCTTT. Amino acid sequence: CASGRDGYTEAFF.

In this sample, this clonotype turned up many times. V usage is TRBV7-9 and J usage is TRBJ2-7; TRBD2 matches 7 bases. Germline assignment: CDR1 SEHNR and CDR2 FQNEAQ (reference sequence). The CDR3 sequence is 14 residues long. Trimming cost V 3 bases and J 2 bases; bases outside gene matches: 4. The CDR3 DNA reads as TGTGCCAGCAGCTTCGGGGGGAGTACCTACGAGCAGTACTTC. Amino acids: CASSFGGSTYEQYF.

This clonotype has at least ten counts. V usage is TRBV18 and J usage is TRBJ1-5; no clear D gene. This CDR3 has 17 residues. Germline values: CDR1 KGHSH, CDR2 LQKENI. Between the trimmed V and J ends, which lost 1 base and 0 bases, there was a span of 13 bases. The CDR3 spells CASSPQPRSDSNQPQHF. CDR3 sequence (DNA): TGTGCCAGCTCACCACAACCCCGCAGCGATAGCAATCAGCCCCAGCATTTT.

This clonotype was observed many times. The V call is TRBV19, the J call TRBJ1-2; D ambiguous. Germline-derived CDR1 and CDR2 are LNHDA and SQIVND (reference sequence). This CDR3 contains 13 residues. V was pared by 7 bases and J by 8 bases, with 17 bases between. The chain's CDR3 is CASTRWDGGGYTF. The CDR3 DNA sequence: TGTGCCAGTACACGATGGGATGGTGGAGGCTACACCTTC.

The chain uses TRBV5-4 and TRBJ2-1, with 7 bases fitting TRBD2. Germline assignment: CDR1 SGHNT and CDR2 YYREEE (reference sequence). The CDR3 is 16 amino acids. V trimming: 4 bases; J trimming: 1 base; junction bases outside the gene matches: 8. CDR3 in amino acids: CASSHFGGGSYNEQFF. CDR3 nucleotides: TGTGCCAGCAGCCACTTTGGCGGGGGTTCCTACAATGAGCAGTTCTTC. The full variable domain, rest sourced from reference TRBV5-4 and TRBJ2-1, is ETGVTQSPTHLIKTRGQQVTLRCSSQSGHNTVSWYQQALGQGPQFIFQYYREEENGRGNFPPRFSGLQFPNYSSELNVNALELDDSALYLCASSHFGGGSYNEQFFGPGTRLTVL.

This clonotype was picked up many times. The V and J genes are TRBV24-1 and TRBJ2-7; D might be TRBD1 (6 bases). Trimming left V 9 bases short and J 3 bases short, with 8 bases between. This CDR3 is 11 amino acids long. From germline, CDR1 is KGHDR and CDR2 SFDVKD. The chain's CDR3 is CATLQGYEQYF. The CDR3 DNA is TGTGCCACCCTACAGGGCTACGAGCAGTACTTC.

The sample holds a few counts of this clonotype. The chain employs TRBV9 and TRBJ1-3, with TRBD1 identical over 8 bases. The germline gives CDR1 SGDLS, CDR2 YYNGEE. The length of the CDR3 is 16 residues. Trimming cost V 3 bases and J 5 bases; bases outside gene matches: 10. CDR3 sequence (DNA): TGTGCCAGCAGCGAGACACCAGGGGGCGATCGAAACACCATATATTTT. Translation: CASSETPGGDRNTIYF.

This clonotype has ten or more counts. The chain has TRBV20-1 and TRBJ2-5; no reliable D call. Germline V lookup: CDR1 DFQATT, CDR2 SNEGSKA (reference sequence). With 3 bases removed from V and 2 bases from J, the gap between germline ends came to 10 bases. The CDR3 is 13 amino acids. CDR3 loop: CSARAVVQETQYF. CDR3 nucleotides: TGCAGTGCTAGGGCAGTGGTGCAAGAGACCCAGTACTTC.

This clonotype was counted ten times or more. The V and J genes are TRBV20-1 and TRBJ2-2; TRBD1 or TRBD2 may be the D gene (5 bases each). CDR1 is DFQATT and CDR2 is SNEGSKA in the germline V gene (reference sequence). The CDR3 has 14 amino acids. V was shortened by 3 bases and J by 6 bases, with 14 bases between the two germline ends. Here the CDR3 reads CSASGGMGAGELFF. The CDR3 region has the DNA TGCAGTGCTAGCGGCGGAATGGGGGCCGGGGAGCTGTTTTTT.

This clonotype was seen ten or more times. The rearrangement uses TRBV5-1 and TRBJ2-1; maybe TRBD1 (6 bases). CDR3 length equals 13 residues. V lost 4 bases to trimming and J lost 3 bases, with 8 bases between them. Per the germline V gene, CDR1 is SGHRS and CDR2 is YFSETQ. CDR3 amino acids: CASSTDSYNEQFF. In nucleotides, the CDR3 is TGCGCCAGCAGCACGGACAGCTACAATGAGCAGTTCTTC.

There are many counts of this clonotype. The chain employs TRBV7-9 and TRBJ2-7; D may correspond to TRBD1 or TRBD2 (6 bases each). This CDR3 is built from 12 residues. Germline values: CDR1 SEHNR, CDR2 FQNEAQ (reference sequence). Trimming removed 3 bases from V and 7 bases from J, with 10 bases in between. This chain's CDR3 is CASSLGGREQYF. CDR3 in DNA: TGTGCCAGCAGCTTGGGGGGCAGGGAGCAGTACTTC.

This clonotype was seen at least ten times. The chain couples TRBV20-1 to TRBJ2-7; TRBD1 matches 7 bases. V lost 3 bases and J lost 3; bases outside the gene matches: 11. Germline lookup yields CDR1 DFQATT and CDR2 SNEGSKA (reference sequence). The CDR3 covers 15 residues. CDR3 residues: CSARRDRPPFYEQYF. CDR3 DNA: TGCAGTGCTAGGAGGGACAGACCTCCTTTCTACGAGCAGTACTTC.

This clonotype showed up many times. The J gene is TRBJ1-1, the V gene TRBV12-3 or TRBV12-4, with TRBD1 matching 8 bases. V was clipped by 5 bases and J by 0 bases; unmatched bases: 8. The CDR3 covers 16 residues. Written as DNA, the CDR3 is TGTGCCAGCAGTCGCCCAGGGGGCTCGGTGAACACTGAAGCTTTCTTT. This sequence encodes CASSRPGGSVNTEAFF.

This clonotype came up many times. This rearrangement joins TRBV19 to TRBJ1-2, with D uncertain. The germline V gene encodes CDR1 LNHDA and CDR2 SQIVND (reference sequence). Trimming removed 6 bases at V and 8 bases at J, with 16 bases between. CDR3 size: 13 residues. CDR3 loop: CASSPSVLEGYTF. In nucleotides, the CDR3 is TGTGCCAGTAGCCCATCCGTGCTGGAAGGCTACACCTTC.